This entry is about one T cell receptor (beta chain). The data originate from a study of blood T cell repertoires in COVID-19. Background on the study: The samples span acute and convalescent COVID-19 from the United States, Italy and Spain.

The participants were between roughly 18 and 100 years old and came from some 25 US areas. Recovery among Cohort 3 donors was established by two negative PCRs, clearance, or symptom resolution. Repertoires were generated with immunoSEQ multiplex PCR, while TCRdb's copy carries only in-frame clones and drops some. The repertoire holds under 300,000 clones, with approximately 89% as singletons. CDR3 length: 15 amino acids. V lost 6 bases, J lost 7 bases, and 9 bases stayed unmatched. The germline gives CDR1 SGHRS, CDR2 YFSETQ. Sequenced input: PBMCs or T cells enriched from blood (not recorded which). The TCR originated in a woman in her sixties who had recovered from COVID-19. This chain uses TRBV5-1 with TRBJ2-2; 10 bases map to TRBD2. In DNA form, the CDR3 reads TGCGCCAGCAACCCCGAGCGGGGGGGCAGCGGGGAGCTGTTTTTT. It is translated as CASNPERGGSGELFF.